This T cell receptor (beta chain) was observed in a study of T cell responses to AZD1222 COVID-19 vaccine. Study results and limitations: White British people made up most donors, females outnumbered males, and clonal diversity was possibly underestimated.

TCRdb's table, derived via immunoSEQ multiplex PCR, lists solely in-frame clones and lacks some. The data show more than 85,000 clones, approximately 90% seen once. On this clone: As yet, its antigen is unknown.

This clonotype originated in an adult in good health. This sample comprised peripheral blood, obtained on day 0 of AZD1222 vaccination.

DNA of the CDR3: TGTGCCAGCAGCTCCCCGAGACTAGGAGATACGCAGTATTTT. Translated, it gives CASSSPRLGDTQYF. This sequence joins TRBV11-2 and TRBJ2-3; the D gene is possibly TRBD2 (6 bases). The CDR3 spans 14 residues. From germline, CDR1 is SGHAT and CDR2 FQNNGV. Trimming removed 4 bases at V and 5 bases at J, with 13 bases between. Together with reference TRBV11-2 and TRBJ2-3, the CDR3 gives the full variable domain: EAGVAQSPRYKIIEKRQSVAFWCNPISGHATLYWYQQILGQGPKLLIQFQNNGVVDDSQLPKDRFSAERLKGVDSTLKIQPAKLEDSAVYLCASSSPRLGDTQYFGPGTRLTVL.